This T cell receptor (beta chain) was observed in a study of PD-L1 blockade in urothelial cancer. The junction had 5 bases not matched to a gene; V was cut back by 4 bases and J by 6 bases. CDR3 length: 13 residues. Germline CDR1 is SGHNT and CDR2 is YYREEE (reference sequence). Here immunoSEQ multiplex PCR was the method, and the copy in TCRdb shows in-frame clones only, minus some. The sample lists tens of thousands of clones, 60% to 85% occurring once. The chain links TRBV5-4 to TRBJ2-7; 9 nucleotides line up with TRBD1. The source material was PBMCs, sampled around atezolizumab (anti-PD-L1) treatment. The sequence came from a man in his 70s with urothelial cancer. CDR3 sequence: CASSRDRVGEQYF. The DNA for the CDR3 is TGTGCCAGCAGCCGGGACAGGGTTGGCGAGCAGTACTTC.